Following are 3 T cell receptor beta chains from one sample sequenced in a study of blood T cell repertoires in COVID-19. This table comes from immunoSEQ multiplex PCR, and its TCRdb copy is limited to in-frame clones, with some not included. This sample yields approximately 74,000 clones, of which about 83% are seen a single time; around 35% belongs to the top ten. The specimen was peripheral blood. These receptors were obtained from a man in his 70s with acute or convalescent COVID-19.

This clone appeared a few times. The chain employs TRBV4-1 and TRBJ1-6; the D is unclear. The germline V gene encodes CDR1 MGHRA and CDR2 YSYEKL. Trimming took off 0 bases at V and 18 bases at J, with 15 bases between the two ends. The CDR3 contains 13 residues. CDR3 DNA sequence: TGCGCCAGCAGCCAAGATTCTGGGCGACCGCACCACTTT. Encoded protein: CASSQDSGRPHHF.

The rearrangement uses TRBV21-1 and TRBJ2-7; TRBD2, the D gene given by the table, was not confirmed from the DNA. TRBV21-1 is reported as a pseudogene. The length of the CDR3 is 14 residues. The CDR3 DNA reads TGTGCCAGCAGCAAATACGGGGACTCCTACGAGCAGTACTTC. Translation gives CASSKYGDSYEQYF.

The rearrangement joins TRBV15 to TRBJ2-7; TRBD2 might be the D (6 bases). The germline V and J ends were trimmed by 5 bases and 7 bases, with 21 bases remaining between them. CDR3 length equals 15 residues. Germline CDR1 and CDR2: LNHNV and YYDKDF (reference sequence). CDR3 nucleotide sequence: TGTGCCACCAGCCCCCCCGGGGGAACGTACGAAGAGCAGTACTTC. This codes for CATSPPGGTYEEQYF.